Here is one T cell receptor beta chain with its context. What it binds is unknown. Unstimulated Tregs (CD4+CD25+CD127-) and CD4+CD25- non-Tregs were sorted from PBMCs. Regulatory T cells were sorted from thawed PBMCs rested overnight at 37°C with approximately 190 IU/ml IL-2. Data came from immunoSEQ multiplex PCR; TCRdb stores just in-frame clones and leaves some out. The top ten hold less than 0.75% of the sample, which has about 46,000 clones, more than 80% seen once. These data come from a study of Tregs in tolerant kidney transplant recipients. Points from the study as a whole: Activated donor B cell expansion appeared to reveal the most relevant donor-specific TCRbeta repertoire.

Germline V gene data show CDR1 as KGHSH and CDR2 as LQKENI. The length of the CDR3 is 14 residues. Deletions cut 3 bases from V and 4 bases from J, with 12 bases between. The clonotype originates from a human donor in good health. The chain combines TRBV18 with TRBJ1-1, with D hard to call. The sequenced material came from Tregs from blood. CDR3 sequence: CASSPPVWGTEAFF. CDR3 sequence (DNA): TGTGCCAGCTCACCTCCCGTGTGGGGCACTGAAGCTTTCTTT.